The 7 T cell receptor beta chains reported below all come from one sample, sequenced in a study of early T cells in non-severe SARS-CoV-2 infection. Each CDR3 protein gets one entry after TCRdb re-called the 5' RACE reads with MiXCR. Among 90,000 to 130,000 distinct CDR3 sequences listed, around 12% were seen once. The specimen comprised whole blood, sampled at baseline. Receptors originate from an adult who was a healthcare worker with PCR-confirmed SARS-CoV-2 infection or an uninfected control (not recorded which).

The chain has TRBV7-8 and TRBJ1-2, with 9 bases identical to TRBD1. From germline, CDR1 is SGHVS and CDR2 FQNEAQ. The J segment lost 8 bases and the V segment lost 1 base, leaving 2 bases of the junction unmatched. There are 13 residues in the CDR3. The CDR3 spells CASSLGTGVGYTF. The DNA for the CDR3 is TGTGCCAGCAGCTTAGGGACAGGGGTCGGCTACACCTTC.

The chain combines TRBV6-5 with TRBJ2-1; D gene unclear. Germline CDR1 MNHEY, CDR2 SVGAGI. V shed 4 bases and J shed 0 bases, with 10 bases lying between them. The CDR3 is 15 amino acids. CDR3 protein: CASSFDLSSYNEQFF. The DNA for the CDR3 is TGTGCCAGCAGTTTCGACCTAAGCTCCTACAATGAGCAGTTCTTC.

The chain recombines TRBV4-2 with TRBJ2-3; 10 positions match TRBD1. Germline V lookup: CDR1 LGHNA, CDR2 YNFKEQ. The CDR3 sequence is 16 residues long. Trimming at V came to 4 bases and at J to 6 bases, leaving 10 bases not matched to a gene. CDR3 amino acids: CASSRERQGAGDTQYF. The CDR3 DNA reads TGTGCCAGCAGCCGCGAACGACAGGGGGCCGGGGATACGCAGTATTTT.

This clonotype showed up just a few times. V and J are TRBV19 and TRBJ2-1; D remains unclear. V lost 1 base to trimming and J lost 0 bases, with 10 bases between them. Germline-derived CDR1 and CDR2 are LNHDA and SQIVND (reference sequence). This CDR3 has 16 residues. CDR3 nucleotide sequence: TGTGCCAGTAGTATAGTGGTGGGCAGCTCCTACAATGAGCAGTTCTTC. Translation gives CASSIVVGSSYNEQFF.

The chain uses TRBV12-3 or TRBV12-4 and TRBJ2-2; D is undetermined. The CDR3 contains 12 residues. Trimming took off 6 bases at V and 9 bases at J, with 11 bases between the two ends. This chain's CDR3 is CASSSDDRELFF. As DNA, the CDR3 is TGTGCCAGCAGCTCCGACGACAGGGAGCTGTTTTTT.

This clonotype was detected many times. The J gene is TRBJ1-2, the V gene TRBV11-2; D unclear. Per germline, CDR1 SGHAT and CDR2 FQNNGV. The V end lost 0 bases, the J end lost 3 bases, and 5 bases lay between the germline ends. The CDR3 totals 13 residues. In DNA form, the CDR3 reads TGTGCCAGCAGCTTAGACTCTTACTATGGCTACACCTTC. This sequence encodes CASSLDSYYGYTF.

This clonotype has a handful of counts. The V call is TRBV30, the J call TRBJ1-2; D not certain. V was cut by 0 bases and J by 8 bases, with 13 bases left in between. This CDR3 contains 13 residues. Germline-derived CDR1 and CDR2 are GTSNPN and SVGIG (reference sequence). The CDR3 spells CAWSVSEGGGYTF. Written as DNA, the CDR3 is TGTGCCTGGAGTGTTTCCGAGGGCGGCGGCTACACCTTC. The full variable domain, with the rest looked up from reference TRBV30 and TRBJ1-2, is SQTIHQWPATLVQPVGSPLSLECTVEGTSNPNLYWYRQAAGRGLQLLFYSVGIGQISSEVPQNLSASRPQDRQFILSSKKLLLSDSGFYLCAWSVSEGGGYTFGSGTRLTVV.